A single sample is the source of the 31 T cell receptor beta chains below, sequenced in a study of identical twins. From the 5' RACE reads, TCRdb called clonotypes with MiXCR, one entry per CDR3 protein. Seen here are some 710,000 distinct CDR3 sequences, less than 7% observed once, and the top ten hold 1.5% to 2%. Sequencing input: naive T cells sorted from blood. All receptors derive from a man younger than 35 in good health.

The table lists this clonotype with many counts. The rearrangement uses TRBV5-1 and TRBJ2-1; 12 bases fit TRBD2. V trimming: 4 bases; J trimming: 8 bases; junction bases outside the gene matches: 4. Germline CDR1 and CDR2: SGHRS and YFSETQ. The CDR3 is 14 residues long. The CDR3 DNA follows: TGCGCCAGCAGCCCACGACTAGCGGGGGATGAGCAGTTCTTC. Translation: CASSPRLAGDEQFF.

This clonotype was recorded many times. The V call is TRBV28, the J call TRBJ2-7; no firm D call. Germline loops: CDR1 MDHEN, CDR2 SYDVKM. The CDR3 runs 10 residues. Trimming took off 5 bases at V and 12 bases at J, with 11 bases between the two ends. The CDR3 loop reads CASSDRTPYF. Written as DNA, the CDR3 is TGTGCCAGCAGTGACCGGACCCCGTACTTC.

This clonotype was detected many times. The V gene is TRBV29-1, the J gene TRBJ2-3; perhaps TRBD2 as D (6 bases). Germline V gives CDR1 SQVTM, CDR2 ANQGSEA. The V gene lost 2 bases and the J gene lost 2 bases, with 11 bases spanning the gap. The CDR3 runs 14 residues. DNA for the CDR3: TGCAGCGTTGAAATAGGAGGGGACACAGATACGCAGTATTTT. Its protein is CSVEIGGDTDTQYF.

At least ten counts were recorded for this clonotype. The gene calls are TRBV5-5 and TRBJ2-1; D gene unclear. The CDR3 contains 16 residues. Germline V CDR1 and CDR2: SGHKS, YYEKEE (reference sequence). V was trimmed by 2 bases and J by 5 bases, leaving 17 bases between them. As DNA, the CDR3 is TGTGCCAGCAGCTTTAGGTTGGCCCAGCGCGACAATGAGCAGTTCTTC. Amino acids: CASSFRLAQRDNEQFF.

The V and J genes are TRBV7-2 and TRBJ2-2; TRBD2 is a possible D gene (6 bases). The CDR3 length is 15 residues. Germline V lookup: CDR1 SGHTA, CDR2 FQGNSA. Trimming left V 7 bases short and J 7 bases short, with 19 bases between. CDR3 amino acids: CASTNTREGNGELFF. The DNA for the CDR3 is TGTGCCAGCACCAATACGCGGGAAGGGAACGGGGAGCTGTTTTTT.

This clonotype was seen at least ten times. This chain connects TRBV12-3 or TRBV12-4 to TRBJ2-7; 7 bases are shared with TRBD1. After removal of 5 bases from V and 3 bases from J, the junction contained 10 bases not matched to a gene. The CDR3 is made up of 15 amino acids. CDR3 in DNA: TGTGCCAGCAGTCGGGGACCGGGACAGAGCTACGAGCAGTACTTC. Protein: CASSRGPGQSYEQYF.

The rearrangement links TRBV7-3 to TRBJ2-2; D possibly corresponds to TRBD2 (6 bases). The length of the CDR3 is 15 residues. V was pared by 6 bases and J by 3 bases, with 14 bases between. In germline, CDR1 is SGHTA, CDR2 FQGTGA. The CDR3 loop is CASSPEGFHTGELFF. The CDR3 DNA reads as TGTGCCAGCAGTCCGGAGGGATTCCACACCGGGGAGCTGTTTTTT. Full variable domain (remainder filled in from reference TRBV7-3 and TRBJ2-2): GAGVSQTPSNKVTEKGKYVELRCDPISGHTALYWYRQSLGQGPEFLIYFQGTGAADDSGLPNDRFFAVRPEGSVSTLKIQRTERGDSAVYLCASSPEGFHTGELFFGEGSRLTVL.

This clonotype appeared many times. The CDR3 nucleotides read TGTGCCATCTCCGGGACAGGGGATGTGACTGAAGCTTTCTTT. It yields the protein CAISGTGDVTEAFF. This chain uses TRBV10-3 with TRBJ1-1; 10 bases line up with TRBD1. CDR1 and CDR2 from the germline V gene are ENHRY and SYGVKD. CDR3 length: 14 amino acids. Trimming removed 8 bases from V and 5 bases from J; junction bases left unmatched: 8.

This clonotype was seen ten or more times. V is TRBV20-1 and J is TRBJ2-1; 10 nucleotides match TRBD2. This CDR3 comprises 15 residues. Germline values: CDR1 DFQATT, CDR2 SNEGSKA (reference sequence). J was trimmed by 7 bases and V by 5 bases; bases with no gene match: 11. CDR3 DNA sequence: TGCAGTGCTTTAGCGGGAGGCCCCCTTGTGAATGAGCAGTTCTTC. It specifies CSALAGGPLVNEQFF.

This clonotype was recorded many times. The chain has TRBV29-1 and TRBJ2-1, with TRBD1 as a possible D gene (5 bases). The germline V gene encodes CDR1 SQVTM and CDR2 ANQGSEA. CDR3 length: 11 amino acids. Trimming cost V 7 bases and J 5 bases, with 9 bases left between them. The CDR3 DNA reads as TGCAGCGGGGGCCCGAACAATGAGCAGTTCTTC. Amino acid sequence: CSGGPNNEQFF.

The table lists this clonotype with many counts. V is TRBV7-9 and J is TRBJ1-1; no clear D gene. V dropped 11 bases and J dropped 6 bases, with 10 bases sitting between them. Germline CDR1 and CDR2: SEHNR and FQNEAQ (reference sequence). The CDR3 is 10 amino acids. The CDR3 DNA follows: TGTGCCGGCACGGCCGCTGAAGCTTTCTTT. It is translated as CAGTAAEAFF.

This clonotype was recorded many times. The CDR3 nucleotides are TGTGCCAGCATTTCCCGAGCGGGAGAGGTTTCCTACAATGAGCAGTTCTTC. Encoded protein: CASISRAGEVSYNEQFF. The chain couples TRBV12-3 or TRBV12-4 to TRBJ2-1, with 8 bases matching TRBD2. The CDR3 is 17 residues long. The trim removed 7 bases at V and 1 base at J, leaving 12 bases unmatched.

This clonotype was recorded at least ten times. The V call is TRBV29-1, the J call TRBJ2-1; TRBD2 agrees at 10 bases. Germline V CDR1 and CDR2: SQVTM, ANQGSEA. Trimming took 5 bases from V and 4 from J; bases not matched to a gene: 11. The CDR3 runs 16 residues. The DNA of the CDR3 is TGCAGCGTTCGCCTAGCGGGAGCGCCGGGTTACAATGAGCAGTTCTTC. Translating it yields CSVRLAGAPGYNEQFF.

This clonotype was observed many times. The chain links TRBV12-3 or TRBV12-4 to TRBJ2-3; perhaps D is TRBD1 or TRBD2 (6 bases each). Trimming stripped 6 bases from V and 0 bases from J, with 13 bases between. The CDR3 loop spans 15 amino acids. CDR3 region: CASRKGGLSTDTQYF. The CDR3, as DNA: TGTGCCAGCAGAAAGGGGGGATTAAGCACAGATACGCAGTATTTT.

This sequence joins TRBV18 and TRBJ2-3, with TRBD1 identical over 7 bases. The CDR3 loop spans 15 amino acids. In germline, CDR1 is KGHSH, CDR2 LQKENI. The trim removed 4 bases at V and 4 bases at J, leaving 8 bases unmatched. CDR3 nucleotide sequence: TGTGCCAGCTCACTAGCCGACAGGGACGCAGATACGCAGTATTTT. Translated, it gives CASSLADRDADTQYF.

Ten or more counts support this clonotype. The chain uses TRBV7-9 and TRBJ2-7; weak D call: TRBD1 (6 bases). Looked up from germline, CDR1 is SEHNR and CDR2 is FQNEAQ (reference sequence). The CDR3 is 15 amino acids. Trimming left V 3 bases short and J 4 bases short, with 16 bases between. The CDR3 DNA follows: TGTGCCAGCAGCTTTCCGGGAACAACAGGGTACGAGCAGTACGTC. Translating it yields CASSFPGTTGYEQYV.

J is TRBJ2-1 and V is TRBV12-5; maybe TRBD2 (6 bases). Germline values: CDR1 LGHNT, CDR2 FRNRAP. V was clipped by 3 bases and J by 5 bases, with 11 bases between them. CDR3 length: 14 residues. The CDR3 DNA reads as TGTGCTAGTGGTTTACCTAGCGTTGACAATGAGCAGTTCTTC. Translated: CASGLPSVDNEQFF. Complete variable domain (other parts from reference TRBV12-5 and TRBJ2-1): DARVTQTPRHKVTEMGQEVTMRCQPILGHNTVFWYRQTMMQGLELLAYFRNRAPLDDSGMPKDRFSAEMPDATLATLKIQPSEPRDSAVYFCASGLPSVDNEQFFGPGTRLTVL.

This clonotype was counted many times. V and J are TRBV28 and TRBJ2-7; 7 nucleotides match TRBD1. V was clipped by 8 bases and J by 4 bases; unmatched bases: 2. The germline V gene encodes CDR1 MDHEN and CDR2 SYDVKM. This CDR3 is built from 11 residues. The CDR3 region has the DNA TGTGCCAGCCTGACAGGGTACGAGCAGTACTTC. This codes for CASLTGYEQYF.

The V and J genes are TRBV6-1 and TRBJ2-6; weak D call: TRBD2 (6 bases). This CDR3 is built from 15 residues. The V gene lost 7 bases and the J gene lost 4 bases, with 14 bases spanning the gap. Germline CDR1 reads MNHNS; CDR2 reads SASEGT. The CDR3 DNA follows: TGTGCCAGCAACCCGGCGGGGTCAGGGGCCAACGTCCTGACTTTC. This encodes CASNPAGSGANVLTF.

This clonotype showed up just a few times. CDR3 bases: TGTGCCAGCAGCCAAGAAGGTCTAGCGGGAGGGTCCTACGAGCAGTACTTC. It specifies CASSQEGLAGGSYEQYF. The chain has TRBV4-2 and TRBJ2-7; 12 nucleotides match TRBD2. The germline V gene encodes CDR1 LGHNA and CDR2 YNFKEQ. With V trimmed by 0 bases and J by 1 base, 4 bases remained unmatched. This CDR3 contains 17 residues.

This clonotype was detected only a few times. This sequence joins TRBV20-1 and TRBJ2-5, with 9 bases fitting TRBD2. J was trimmed by 2 bases and V by 3 bases; bases with no gene match: 4. The CDR3 runs 14 residues. Germline CDR1 DFQATT, CDR2 SNEGSKA (reference sequence). CDR3 DNA sequence: TGCAGTGCTAGTTCGACTAGCGGACAAGAGACCCAGTACTTC. It translates to CSASSTSGQETQYF.

This clonotype was seen at least ten times. The gene calls are TRBV7-9 and TRBJ2-1; D is ambiguous. Germline assignment: CDR1 SEHNR and CDR2 FQNEAQ (reference sequence). Trimming cost V 0 bases and J 2 bases, with 5 bases left between them. The CDR3 sequence is 14 residues long. The CDR3 nucleotides are TGTGCCAGCAGCTTAGCTCCCGCCTACAATGAGCAGTTCTTC. It translates to CASSLAPAYNEQFF.

This clonotype came up many times. This chain connects TRBV5-6 to TRBJ2-5; D perhaps matches TRBD1 (6 bases). Trimming removed 4 bases from V and 5 bases from J, with 21 bases in between. The CDR3 runs 16 residues. Germline V gene lookup returns CDR1 SGHDT and CDR2 YYEEEE. The DNA for the CDR3 is TGTGCCAGCAGCATCGGACAGAGGCTTTTCAAGGAGACCCAGTACTTC. It specifies CASSIGQRLFKETQYF.

This clonotype was seen a handful of times. The chain has TRBV14 and TRBJ2-3, with 9 bases matching TRBD2. V lost 4 bases, J lost 6 bases, and 11 bases stayed unmatched. Germline CDR1 and CDR2: SGHDN and FVKESK. This CDR3 region has 16 residues. CDR3 DNA: TGTGCCAGCAGCCGATACCTAGCGGGACCGACCGATACGCAGTATTTT. Its protein is CASSRYLAGPTDTQYF.

The table lists this clonotype with many counts. This sequence joins TRBV4-2 and TRBJ2-7, with D perhaps TRBD1 (5 bases). Germline values: CDR1 LGHNA, CDR2 YNFKEQ. Trimming pared 2 bases from V and 0 bases from J, leaving 11 bases between. This CDR3 region has 15 residues. The DNA for the CDR3 is TGTGCCAGCAGCCAACTCAGGGATAGCTCCTACGAGCAGTACTTC. It is translated as CASSQLRDSSYEQYF.

The table lists this clonotype with a few counts. This chain uses TRBV5-5 with TRBJ2-5; 10 nucleotides align to TRBD2. Germline CDR1 SGHKS, CDR2 YYEKEE (reference sequence). Trimming removed 4 bases from V and 2 bases from J; junction bases left unmatched: 5. The CDR3 is 15 amino acids. CDR3 protein: CASSGAGGRQETQYF. CDR3 nucleotides: TGTGCCAGCAGCGGAGCGGGAGGGCGTCAAGAGACCCAGTACTTC.

J is TRBJ2-3 and V is TRBV5-1; D possibly corresponds to TRBD1 (5 bases). Trimming took off 0 bases at V and 4 bases at J, with 15 bases between the two ends. Germline loops: CDR1 SGHRS, CDR2 YFSETQ. The CDR3 length is 16 residues. CDR3 DNA: TGCGCCAGCAGCTTGGTCGCAAGGGGTCCCCCAGATACGCAGTATTTT. Protein: CASSLVARGPPDTQYF.

This clonotype was detected ten times or more. This chain connects TRBV5-5 to TRBJ2-2; no definite D call. The germline V gene encodes CDR1 SGHKS and CDR2 YYEKEE (reference sequence). The CDR3 length is 16 residues. Between the trimmed V and J ends, which lost 1 base and 0 bases, there was a span of 10 bases. CDR3 coding DNA: TGTGCCAGCAGCTTGTTCCGGACGGCGAACACCGGGGAGCTGTTTTTT. Residues: CASSLFRTANTGELFF.

This clonotype was counted between two and nine times. The gene calls are TRBV7-2 and TRBJ1-5; 7 bases align to TRBD1. CDR1 is SGHTA, CDR2 FQGNSA, per germline. This CDR3 has 16 residues. V shed 0 bases, J shed 5 bases, and the junction held 7 bases outside the gene matches. The CDR3 nucleotides are TGTGCCAGCAGCTTAGCAGGCAGGGGGACACATCAGCCCCAGCATTTT. Its translation: CASSLAGRGTHQPQHF.

The CDR3 DNA reads TGCGCCAGCAGCAGCTTTCATGGTCGCTCCTACAATGAGCAGTTCTTC. Translation gives CASSSFHGRSYNEQFF. The J gene is TRBJ2-1, the V gene TRBV5-1, with no clear D. Trimming shortened V by 4 bases and J by 0 bases, and 14 bases separated the two germline ends. The CDR3 length is 16 residues. Per the germline V gene, CDR1 is SGHRS and CDR2 is YFSETQ.

The table lists this clonotype with many counts. The chain is built from TRBV20-1 and TRBJ2-3; 10 bases are a match to TRBD2. The CDR3 sequence is 17 residues long. Trimming at V came to 6 bases and at J to 0 bases, leaving 12 bases not matched to a gene. Germline V gene data show CDR1 as DFQATT and CDR2 as SNEGSKA (reference sequence). The CDR3 nucleotides are TGCAGTGCGTTACTAGCGGGAACCCTCCTTAGCACAGATACGCAGTATTTT. It codes for CSALLAGTLLSTDTQYF.